At least ten counts were recorded for the clone carrying this TCR beta chain. This entry is derived from a study of identical twins. CDR1 and CDR2 from the germline V gene are DFQATT and SNEGSKA (reference sequence). Deletions cut 2 bases from V and 8 bases from J, with 13 bases between. The CDR3 totals 13 residues. TCRdb reprocessed the 5' RACE reads with MiXCR, giving one entry per CDR3 protein. Altogether some 250,000 distinct CDR3 sequences are present, roughly 12% being singletons, with the ten largest covering around 4%. In addition, the sample was reused for a study of yellow fever vaccine responses in identical twins.

Source material: memory (CD45RO+) T cells sorted from blood. This receptor was identified in a woman in her late teens or twenties in good health. The rearrangement links TRBV20-1 to TRBJ2-1; no definite D call. CDR3 sequence: CSARKERQDEQFF. As DNA, the CDR3 is TGCAGTGCTAGAAAAGAACGGCAGGATGAGCAGTTCTTC.